This TCR beta chain comes out of a study of vaccination and CD4 T cells after COVID-19. Study results and caveats: Nearly all convalescent vaccine-specific clones, 304 of 307, recognized only SARS-CoV-2 spike.

Noted treatment: approximately 9-day PBMC culture with coronavirus spike peptide pools or control peptides (ViraFEST assay). Cells received half-medium changes with fresh IL-2 medium on days 3 and 7. Sequencing of cultured CD4+ T cell DNA used the Oncomine TCR Beta short-read assay. After culture, CD4+ T cells served as the source for genomic DNA extraction. One entry per CDR3 protein, called by TCRdb with MiXCR from the PCR reads. The sample lists around 13,000 distinct CDR3 sequences; roughly 21% were seen once. Details on this clonotype: Its specificity is not known.

V dropped 2 bases and J dropped 2 bases, with 10 bases sitting between them. Germline values: CDR1 SGHNT, CDR2 YENEEA. The CDR3 spans 14 residues. The sequenced sample consisted of cultured CD4+ T cells from blood. The chain couples TRBV11-3 to TRBJ2-7; D uncertain. The sequence was collected from a human donor with COVID-19. The CDR3 spells CASSLYPPAYEQYF. Here the CDR3 DNA reads TGTGCCAGCAGCTTATATCCCCCCGCCTACGAGCAGTACTTC.